This TCR beta chain appears in the sequencing data of a study of blood T cell repertoires in COVID-19. Clones were read by immunoSEQ multiplex PCR, and TCRdb kept only the in-frame ones, dropping some. The table shows about 150,000 clones, with 80% to 90% occurring only once. The sequenced material came from peripheral blood. The TCR sequence derives from a woman aged 55-70 years with active COVID-19.

The CDR3 protein is CASSLSTSGRARTQYF. DNA of the CDR3: TGTGCCAGCAGTTTGTCCACTAGCGGGAGGGCCCGTACGCAGTATTTT. The chain is built from TRBV27 and TRBJ2-3; TRBD2 matches 13 bases. The length of the CDR3 is 16 residues. In germline, CDR1 is MNHEY, CDR2 SMNVEV (reference sequence). J was trimmed by 8 bases and V by 3 bases; bases with no gene match: 8.